This T cell receptor (beta chain) originates from a study of blood T cell repertoires in COVID-19. The overall study: Italy, Spain and the United States were the sources of the convalescent and acute COVID-19 samples. Sample material is recorded as cDNA or gDNA derived from T cells, B-cell-depleted T cells, or PBMCs.

Germline V CDR1 and CDR2: LNHDA, SQIVND (reference sequence). The CDR3 is made up of 15 amino acids. Losses at the gene ends were 9 bases for V and 1 base for J; bases not matched to a gene: 11. Original processing methods: From reference gene primer amplification, estimates of nucleated cell counts were derived. The protocol was immunoSEQ multiplex PCR, while the TCRdb copy is restricted to in-frame clones and leaves out a portion. Clone size and V and J calls were adopted from that table, with D and trimming inferred from the DNA. This sample has nearly 35,000 clones; over 90% occur once, and the top ten carry less than 5.5%.

Sequencing input: peripheral blood. This TCR derives from a human donor in a cohort sampled during active COVID-19. The chain carries TRBV19 and TRBJ1-2; 7 bases map to TRBD1. CDR3 nucleotide sequence: TGTGCCAGCGGACCCCCGGACAGGATTAACTATGGCTACACCTTC. Amino acid sequence: CASGPPDRINYGYTF.